Described below is a single T cell receptor (beta chain) sequence and its context. The antigen is undetermined. Germline V CDR1 and CDR2: SGHNT, YYREEE (reference sequence). The V end lost 1 base, the J end lost 6 bases, and 5 bases lay between the germline ends. This CDR3 is built from 12 residues. This entry comes from a study of cytomegalovirus exposure and HLA in healthy donors. General observations from the study: 150 or so TCR beta chains were listed as cytomegalovirus-associated.

All donors participated as healthy donors of bone marrow. This PCR relied on a set of 60 Vbeta primers and 13 Jbeta primers. The assay was immunoSEQ multiplex PCR, and TCRdb's table has in-frame clones only and misses some. Of over 150,000 clones listed, 70% to 85% were seen once; the top ten hold about 0.092%. The V call is TRBV5-4, the J call TRBJ2-1; D unresolved. The clonotype comes from a boy aged 2-9 years in good health and CMV-seronegative. Sequenced material: PBMCs. The DNA of the CDR3 is TGTGCCAGCAGCTTGCAGGCCAATGAGCAGTTCTTC. This sequence encodes CASSLQANEQFF.